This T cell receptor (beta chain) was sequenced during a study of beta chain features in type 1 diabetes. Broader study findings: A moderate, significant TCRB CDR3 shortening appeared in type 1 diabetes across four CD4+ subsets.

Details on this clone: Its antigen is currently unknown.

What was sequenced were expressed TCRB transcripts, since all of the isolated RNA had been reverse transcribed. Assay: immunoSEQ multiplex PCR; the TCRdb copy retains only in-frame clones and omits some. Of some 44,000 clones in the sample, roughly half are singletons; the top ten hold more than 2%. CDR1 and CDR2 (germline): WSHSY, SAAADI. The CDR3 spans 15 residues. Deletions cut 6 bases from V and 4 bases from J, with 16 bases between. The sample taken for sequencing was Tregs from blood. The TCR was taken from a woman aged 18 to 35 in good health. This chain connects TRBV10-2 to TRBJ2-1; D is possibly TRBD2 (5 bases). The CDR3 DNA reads TGCGCCAGCAGGGTCATGGGGAGTGATTACAATGAGCAGTTCTTC. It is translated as CASRVMGSDYNEQFF.